Presented here are 26 T cell receptor beta chains from one specimen sequenced in a study of Tregs in tolerant kidney transplant recipients. Some clones are missing from TCRdb's copy, which holds only in-frame ones; the method was immunoSEQ multiplex PCR. This sample has some 88,000 clones, with around 90% found just once. The sequenced sample consisted of CD8+ T cells from blood. Receptors originate from a human donor in good health.

The rearrangement joins TRBV9 to TRBJ2-1; D not resolved. CDR1 is SGDLS, CDR2 YYNGEE, per germline. Trimming removed 4 bases from V and 0 bases from J, with 11 bases in between. The CDR3 runs to 15 residues. The CDR3 sequence: CASSTTWSSYNEQFF. The CDR3 nucleotides are TGTGCCAGCAGCACTACTTGGAGCTCCTACAATGAGCAGTTCTTC.

The J gene is TRBJ2-1, the V gene TRBV4-1; 10 bases are a match to TRBD2. The junction had 4 bases not matched to a gene; V was cut back by 4 bases and J by 4 bases. The CDR3 contains 15 residues. Per germline, CDR1 MGHRA and CDR2 YSYEKL. The CDR3 here is CASSRAGGLYNEQFF. Written as DNA, the CDR3 is TGCGCCAGCAGCCGAGCGGGGGGGCTGTACAATGAGCAGTTCTTC.

The chain couples TRBV27 to TRBJ2-3; unclear D gene. V was clipped by 4 bases and J by 0 bases, with 8 bases between them. CDR3 length equals 14 residues. CDR1 MNHEY and CDR2 SMNVEV come from the germline V gene (reference sequence). This chain's CDR3 is CASSWVGSTDTQYF. CDR3 nucleotides: TGTGCCAGCAGTTGGGTTGGGAGCACAGATACGCAGTATTTT.

The chain recombines TRBV5-4 with TRBJ2-1; 12 bases line up with TRBD2. CDR1 is SGHNT and CDR2 is YYREEE in the germline V gene (reference sequence). The V and J ends lost 2 bases and 0 bases, in that order; junction bases with no gene match: 9. The CDR3 spans 19 residues. The CDR3 loop reads CASSFLLAGGSSSYNEQFF. For the CDR3, the DNA is TGTGCCAGCAGCTTTCTCCTAGCGGGAGGGTCGAGCTCCTACAATGAGCAGTTCTTC. Variable domain in full (rest from reference TRBV5-4 and TRBJ2-1): ETGVTQSPTHLIKTRGQQVTLRCSSQSGHNTVSWYQQALGQGPQFIFQYYREEENGRGNFPPRFSGLQFPNYSSELNVNALELDDSALYLCASSFLLAGGSSSYNEQFFGPGTRLTVL.

V and J are TRBV11-3 and TRBJ2-3; possibly TRBD1 or TRBD2 for D (5 bases each). The germline CDR1 and CDR2 sequences are SGHNT and YENEEA. The V end lost 4 bases, the J end lost 3 bases, and 5 bases lay between the germline ends. This CDR3 is 12 amino acids long. The chain's CDR3 is CASSWGTDTQYF. The DNA for the CDR3 is TGTGCCAGCAGCTGGGGGACAGATACGCAGTATTTT.

The chain has TRBV19 and TRBJ2-7; D assignment may be TRBD1 or TRBD2 (5 bases each). Germline assignment: CDR1 LNHDA and CDR2 SQIVND (reference sequence). V shed 5 bases and J shed 3 bases, with 8 bases lying between them. This CDR3 region has 12 residues. CDR3 residues: CASSPGLYEQYF. CDR3 DNA sequence: TGTGCCAGTAGTCCGGGGCTCTACGAGCAGTACTTC. The variable domain in full, completed from reference TRBV19 and TRBJ2-7, reads DGGITQSPKYLFRKEGQNVTLSCEQNLNHDAMYWYRQDPGQGLRLIYYSQIVNDFQKGDIAEGYSVSREKKESFPLTVTSAQKNPTAFYLCASSPGLYEQYFGPGTRLTVT.

About this clone: Other nucleotide sequences in the sample specify the same CDR3. The V gene is TRBV9, the J gene TRBJ1-2, with 7 bases that match TRBD1. V was clipped by 2 bases and J by 3 bases; unmatched bases: 4. The CDR3 is 14 residues long. The germline gives CDR1 SGDLS, CDR2 YYNGEE. The chain's CDR3 is CASSVGGGDYGYTF. CDR3 bases: TGTGCCAGCAGCGTGGGAGGGGGCGACTATGGCTACACCTTC.

This chain uses TRBV10-1 with TRBJ2-7, with 7 nucleotides matching TRBD1. This CDR3 contains 18 residues. The germline CDR1 and CDR2 sequences are WNHNN and SYGVQD (reference sequence). V was clipped by 2 bases and J by 3 bases; unmatched bases: 16. CDR3 nucleotides: TGCGCCAGCAGTGAGGAGGAGTCGGGACAGATTAAGGACTACGAGCAGTACTTC. Protein: CASSEEESGQIKDYEQYF.

This clone was counted a few times. CDR3 sequence (DNA): TGTGCCAGCAGCCTTGACCTCGGTCAAGAGACCCAGTACTTC. This encodes CASSLDLGQETQYF. The V and J genes are TRBV27 and TRBJ2-5; unclear D gene. This CDR3 comprises 14 residues. Between the trimmed V and J ends, which lost 6 bases and 2 bases, there was a span of 13 bases. Germline CDR1 and CDR2: MNHEY and SMNVEV (reference sequence).

The genes are TRBV7-2 and TRBJ2-7; TRBD1 is a possible D gene (5 bases). There are 14 residues in the CDR3. Germline V gene lookup returns CDR1 SGHTA and CDR2 FQGNSA. V dropped 3 bases and J dropped 2 bases, with 11 bases sitting between them. CDR3: CASSLEAGTYEQYF. CDR3 coding DNA: TGTGCCAGCAGCTTGGAAGCAGGGACCTACGAGCAGTACTTC.

The chain has TRBV6-5 and TRBJ2-7; D possibly corresponds to TRBD2 (6 bases). Germline V gene sequence: CDR1 MNHEY, CDR2 SVGAGI. There are 13 residues in the CDR3. Trimming pared 3 bases from V and 5 bases from J, leaving 11 bases between. The CDR3 reads CASSYSGVHEQYF. The DNA of the CDR3 is TGTGCCAGCAGTTATTCGGGGGTCCACGAGCAGTACTTC.

The chain employs TRBV6-1 and TRBJ1-2; D is possibly TRBD1 (5 bases). CDR1 is MNHNS, CDR2 SASEGT, per germline. Trimming cost V 8 bases and J 7 bases, with 17 bases left between them. The CDR3 extends over 13 amino acids. The CDR3 coding sequence is TGTGCCAGCCCCTCTCAGAGCAGGGTTGGCTACACCTTC. It codes for CASPSQSRVGYTF.

This sequence joins TRBV10-3 and TRBJ2-3; D unclear. CDR1 and CDR2 from the germline V gene are ENHRY and SYGVKD. The germline V and J ends were trimmed by 0 bases and 0 bases, with 4 bases remaining between them. CDR3 length: 14 amino acids. The CDR3 sequence is CAISESQSTDTQYF. CDR3 sequence (DNA): TGTGCCATCAGTGAGTCCCAGAGCACAGATACGCAGTATTTT.

This CDR3 reads CASQRGGGDNEQFF. Here the CDR3 DNA reads TGTGCCTCCCAGAGGGGCGGGGGGGACAATGAGCAGTTCTTC. This chain links TRBV27 with TRBJ2-1; 9 bases are shared with TRBD2. The CDR3 totals 14 residues. V was clipped by 11 bases and J by 5 bases; unmatched bases: 10. The germline gives CDR1 MNHEY, CDR2 SMNVEV (reference sequence).

This chain links TRBV30 with TRBJ1-1, with a weak D call TRBD1 (5 bases). V lost 1 base and J 5 bases, leaving 17 bases between the germline ends. Germline-derived CDR1 and CDR2 are GTSNPN and SVGIG (reference sequence). CDR3 length equals 15 residues. CDR3 sequence (DNA): TGTGCCTGGAGTGAAAGCAGGGCGGTTGGGACTGAAGCTTTCTTT. It encodes CAWSESRAVGTEAFF.

This chain joins TRBV11-2 and TRBJ1-1, with D hard to call. Trimming took 3 bases from V and 0 from J, leaving 5 bases between them. CDR3 size: 13 residues. The germline V gene has CDR1 SGHAT and CDR2 FQNNGV. Written as DNA, the CDR3 is TGTGCCAGCAGCTTGGGGATGAACACTGAAGCTTTCTTT. Translation gives CASSLGMNTEAFF.

This chain connects TRBV29-1 to TRBJ2-3; possibly TRBD1 for D (6 bases). Germline loops: CDR1 SQVTM, CDR2 ANQGSEA. Trimming stripped 7 bases from V and 3 bases from J, with 17 bases between. The CDR3 has 14 amino acids. CDR3 in amino acids: CSDLDLTGTDTQYF. In DNA form, the CDR3 reads TGCAGCGACCTCGACCTTACAGGGACAGATACGCAGTATTTT.

V usage is TRBV5-4 and J usage is TRBJ1-1; maybe TRBD1 (6 bases). The length of the CDR3 is 14 residues. The germline V gene encodes CDR1 SGHNT and CDR2 YYREEE (reference sequence). V was shortened by 0 bases and J by 4 bases, with 10 bases between the two germline ends. The DNA for the CDR3 is TGTGCCAGCAGCTTGGATGGGGGCGGCACTGAAGCTTTCTTT. Its translation is CASSLDGGGTEAFF.

V usage is TRBV4-1 and J usage is TRBJ2-1, with a possible D match to TRBD2 (5 bases). Germline lookup yields CDR1 MGHRA and CDR2 YSYEKL. The length of the CDR3 is 17 residues. Trimming removed 0 bases from V and 4 bases from J, with 16 bases in between. The CDR3 loop is CASSQDAMVGAYNEQFF. CDR3 DNA sequence: TGCGCCAGCAGCCAAGACGCAATGGTGGGAGCTTACAATGAGCAGTTCTTC.

This chain connects TRBV5-8 to TRBJ2-5; D call uncertain. V was cut by 0 bases and J by 1 base, with 10 bases left in between. Germline lookup yields CDR1 SGHTS and CDR2 YDEGEE. This CDR3 comprises 15 residues. The CDR3 nucleotides read TGTGCCAGCAGCTTGGAATTGGTGGGCCAAGAGACCCAGTACTTC. Its translation: CASSLELVGQETQYF. The complete variable domain, with remaining parts taken from reference TRBV5-8 and TRBJ2-5, reads EAGVTQSPTHLIKTRGQQATLRCSPISGHTSVYWYQQALGLGLQFLLWYDEGEERNRGNFPPRFSGRQFPNYSSELNVNALELEDSALYLCASSLELVGQETQYFGPGTRLLVL.

The V gene is TRBV6-5, the J gene TRBJ1-2; D is ambiguous. Trimming shortened V by 4 bases and J by 3 bases, and 15 bases separated the two germline ends. The CDR3 length is 15 residues. Looked up from germline, CDR1 is MNHEY and CDR2 is SVGAGI. CDR3 DNA sequence: TGTGCCAGCAGTTTATCCTCCGGCCGCTACTATGGCTACACCTTC. Protein: CASSLSSGRYYGYTF.

This chain joins TRBV7-6 and TRBJ2-1, with 8 bases aligning to TRBD2. Germline lookup yields CDR1 SGHVS and CDR2 FNYEAQ. V dropped 6 bases and J dropped 0; count of bases not matched to a gene: 16. This CDR3 has 19 amino acids. Here the CDR3 DNA reads TGTGCCAGCAGTAAGACCCGGGAGGGGGAGGGAACCTCCTACAATGAGCAGTTCTTC. This encodes CASSKTREGEGTSYNEQFF.

Note on this clone: One junction end disagrees with the germline gene, perhaps due to a read error. CDR3 region: CASSPADGQGSPKDF. CDR3 bases: TGCGCCAGCAGCCCGGCCGATGGACAGGGGTCCCCTAAGGACTTC. The chain recombines TRBV5-1 with TRBJ2-7; 9 bases line up with TRBD1. Germline assignment: CDR1 SGHRS and CDR2 YFSETQ. There are 15 residues in the CDR3.

For the CDR3, the DNA is TGTGCCAGCAGCGTAGAAGGCAGCTATGGCTACACCTTC. Its protein is CASSVEGSYGYTF. V is TRBV9 and J is TRBJ1-2; D is unclear. Per the germline V gene, CDR1 is SGDLS and CDR2 is YYNGEE. V was trimmed by 0 bases and J by 4 bases, leaving 7 bases between them. The CDR3 loop spans 13 amino acids.

The genes are TRBV7-8 and TRBJ2-7; D may be TRBD2 (6 bases). The CDR3 totals 12 residues. Trimming left V 3 bases short and J 3 bases short, with 6 bases between. Germline loops: CDR1 SGHVS, CDR2 FQNEAQ. In nucleotides, the CDR3 is TGTGCCAGCAGCTTTAGCGGCTACGAGCAGTACTTC. It translates to CASSFSGYEQYF.

The chain combines TRBV27 with TRBJ2-1; D remains ambiguous. The CDR3 is 16 amino acids. Germline V gene sequence: CDR1 MNHEY, CDR2 SMNVEV (reference sequence). Trimming removed 2 bases from V and 1 base from J, with 12 bases in between. CDR3 loop: CASSLSPWSSYNEQFF. In DNA, the CDR3 is TGTGCCAGCAGTTTAAGTCCTTGGAGTTCCTACAATGAGCAGTTCTTC.